The 25 T cell receptor beta chains below were found in one sample sequenced in a study of CD8 T cells in ankylosing spondylitis. Overall study findings and caveats: Ankylosing spondylitis blood appeared to carry a characteristic TCR beta motif of several highly homologous variants.

TCRdb fed the 5' RACE reads into MiXCR, producing one record per CDR3 protein. The table includes over 700,000 distinct CDR3 sequences, around 19% detected once. What these receptors recognize is not known. The specimen sequenced was blood, either unsorted or a sorted T cell fraction (not recorded which). These TCRs come from a male donor with ankylosing spondylitis.

This clonotype has a handful of counts. The chain joins TRBV29-1 to TRBJ2-7, with TRBD2 as a possible D gene (7 bases). V was pared by 4 bases and J by 3 bases, with 13 bases between. The CDR3 is 13 amino acids. Germline CDR1 is SQVTM and CDR2 is ANQGSEA. The CDR3 loop reads CSVAGGSNYEQYF. The CDR3 nucleotides are TGCAGCGTTGCGGGGGGCTCGAACTACGAGCAGTACTTC.

In its sample, this clonotype was seen a few times. The chain uses TRBV6-1 and TRBJ1-1; no definite D call. V was clipped by 3 bases and J by 2 bases, with 13 bases between them. Germline V gene lookup returns CDR1 MNHNS and CDR2 SASEGT. The length of the CDR3 is 15 residues. The CDR3 bases are TGTGCCAGCAGTGATGAGGGCAGCCCTAACACTGAAGCTTTCTTT. This translates into CASSDEGSPNTEAFF.

This chain links TRBV11-2 with TRBJ2-7, with 8 bases aligning to TRBD2. V shed 5 bases, J shed 2 bases, and the junction held 8 bases outside the gene matches. The germline V gene has CDR1 SGHAT and CDR2 FQNNGV. This CDR3 has 15 amino acids. The CDR3 region is CASSPATSVTYEQYF. CDR3 DNA: TGTGCCAGCAGCCCTGCGACTAGCGTTACCTACGAGCAGTACTTC.

The chain joins TRBV28 to TRBJ1-2; TRBD1 might be the D (5 bases). The V gene's germline CDR1 is MDHEN and CDR2 SYDVKM. Trimming left V 2 bases short and J 8 bases short, with 18 bases between. CDR3 size: 15 residues. The CDR3 sequence: CASSLLRNPPGGYTF. CDR3 coding DNA: TGTGCCAGCAGTTTACTCCGCAATCCCCCAGGGGGCTACACCTTC.

This clonotype was recorded a few times. The chain joins TRBV6-5 to TRBJ2-1; D gene unclear. This CDR3 spans 13 amino acids. The V end was cut by 2 bases, the J end by 8 bases, with 10 bases between. The V gene's germline CDR1 is MNHEY and CDR2 SVGAGI. The CDR3: CASSYAQSYEQFF. DNA for the CDR3: TGTGCCAGCAGTTACGCCCAGTCGTATGAGCAGTTCTTC.

This rearrangement joins TRBV6-1 to TRBJ2-1; D is ambiguous. CDR3 length: 12 residues. CDR1 is MNHNS, CDR2 SASEGT, per germline. Trimming took off 2 bases at V and 7 bases at J, with 6 bases between the two ends. The CDR3 loop is CASSEWRNEQFF. The CDR3 DNA is TGTGCCAGCAGTGAATGGAGAAATGAGCAGTTCTTC.

This rearrangement joins TRBV12-3 or TRBV12-4 to TRBJ2-1; D gene ambiguous. Trimming removed 3 bases from V and 9 bases from J, with 15 bases in between. The CDR3 is made up of 14 amino acids. The CDR3 loop is CASSFSVRTGEQFF. CDR3 sequence (DNA): TGTGCCAGCAGTTTCTCGGTTCGTACCGGTGAGCAGTTCTTC.

The V and J genes are TRBV6-1 and TRBJ2-2, with D possibly being TRBD1 (6 bases). V lost 3 bases to trimming and J lost 6 bases, with 11 bases between them. The CDR3 consists of 14 residues. Germline CDR1 and CDR2: MNHNS and SASEGT. DNA of the CDR3: TGTGCCAGCAGTGATACCACAGGGTCCGGGGAGCTGTTTTTT. It specifies CASSDTTGSGELFF.

CDR3 residues: CASTQGDSGNTIYF. As DNA, the CDR3 is TGTGCCAGTACCCAGGGCGACTCTGGAAACACCATATATTTT. The genes are TRBV19 and TRBJ1-3, with D tentatively TRBD1 (5 bases). V shed 7 bases and J shed 0 bases, with 10 bases lying between them. This CDR3 spans 14 amino acids. The V gene's germline CDR1 is LNHDA and CDR2 SQIVND (reference sequence).

The chain combines TRBV5-5 with TRBJ1-2; D perhaps matches TRBD1 (6 bases). CDR1 SGHKS and CDR2 YYEKEE come from the germline V gene (reference sequence). The ends were cut back, 2 bases at V and 3 bases at J, with 14 bases in the middle. The CDR3 sequence is 15 residues long. The CDR3 here is CASSFSRGLYYGYTF. The CDR3 DNA reads as TGTGCCAGCAGCTTTAGCAGGGGATTGTACTATGGCTACACCTTC.

The chain couples TRBV5-1 to TRBJ1-4; 9 bases align to TRBD1. J lost 7 bases, V lost 4 bases, and 8 bases had no gene match. Germline CDR1 is SGHRS and CDR2 is YFSETQ. The CDR3 is 15 residues long. The CDR3 loop reads CASSPQGARSEKLFF. DNA for the CDR3: TGCGCCAGCAGCCCACAGGGGGCGCGGAGTGAAAAACTGTTTTTT.

The table lists this clonotype with a count of one. V is TRBV28 and J is TRBJ1-5; tentative D call: TRBD1 (5 bases). The CDR3 is 15 residues long. Germline V gene lookup returns CDR1 MDHEN and CDR2 SYDVKM. Trimming removed 5 bases at V and 0 bases at J, with 11 bases between. The CDR3 is CASSLDSTSNQPQHF. The CDR3 nucleotides are TGTGCCAGCAGTCTAGACAGCACTAGCAATCAGCCCCAGCATTTT. The variable domain in full, with the rest retrieved from reference TRBV28 and TRBJ1-5, is DVKVTQSSRYLVKRTGEKVFLECVQDMDHENMFWYRQDPGLGLRLIYFSYDVKMKEKGDIPEGYSVSREKKERFSLILESASTNQTSMYLCASSLDSTSNQPQHFGDGTRLSIL.

The chain employs TRBV12-3 or TRBV12-4 and TRBJ2-6, with 11 nucleotides matching TRBD2. This CDR3 spans 18 amino acids. Trimming cost V 5 bases and J 0 bases; bases outside gene matches: 6. CDR3 amino acids: CASSLRTSGLSGANVLTF. As DNA, the CDR3 is TGTGCCAGCAGTCTCCGGACTAGCGGGCTCTCTGGGGCCAACGTCCTGACTTTC.

This clonotype was recorded at least ten times. The chain recombines TRBV27 with TRBJ2-7; 10 nucleotides line up with TRBD1. The CDR3 runs to 13 residues. Germline values: CDR1 MNHEY, CDR2 SMNVEV (reference sequence). With V trimmed by 4 bases and J by 5 bases, 2 bases remained unmatched. The CDR3 here is CASSSGQGDEQYF. The DNA for the CDR3 is TGTGCCAGCAGTTCTGGACAGGGGGACGAGCAGTACTTC.

The gene calls are TRBV29-1 and TRBJ2-2; 7 bases align to TRBD2. Germline CDR1 and CDR2: SQVTM and ANQGSEA. Trimming removed 0 bases from V and 1 base from J; junction bases left unmatched: 2. The CDR3 has 15 amino acids. CDR3 in amino acids: CSVEDLAENTGELFF. The CDR3 region has the DNA TGCAGCGTTGAAGATCTAGCGGAGAACACCGGGGAGCTGTTTTTT.

This rearrangement joins TRBV24-1 to TRBJ2-1; 10 bases are shared with TRBD2. The CDR3 is 18 residues long. In germline, CDR1 is KGHDR, CDR2 SFDVKD. With 0 bases clipped from V and 3 bases from J, the junction kept 7 bases outside the gene matches. The CDR3 protein is CATSDLSSGSRSYNEQFF. Here the CDR3 DNA reads TGTGCCACCAGTGATTTGTCTAGCGGGAGCCGCAGCTACAATGAGCAGTTCTTC.

This clonotype appeared a few times. The chain joins TRBV20-1 to TRBJ2-7; D might be TRBD2 (6 bases). The germline V and J ends were trimmed by 3 bases and 1 base, with 13 bases remaining between them. The CDR3 spans 14 residues. In germline, CDR1 is DFQATT, CDR2 SNEGSKA (reference sequence). Written as DNA, the CDR3 is TGCAGTGCTAGTATCGGGGGTGCATCCTACGAGCAGTACTTC. Translated: CSASIGGASYEQYF.

This clonotype came up a few times. The J gene is TRBJ1-3, the V gene TRBV2, with TRBD1 as a possible D gene (5 bases). V was shortened by 5 bases and J by 0 bases, with 20 bases between the two germline ends. This CDR3 spans 18 amino acids. CDR1 is SNHLY and CDR2 is FYNNEI in the germline V gene. The CDR3: CASSPGRNSEPSGNTIYF. Written as DNA, the CDR3 is TGTGCCAGCAGTCCGGGACGAAACTCCGAACCCTCTGGAAACACCATATATTTT.

The rearrangement uses TRBV14 and TRBJ2-1; tentative D call: TRBD2 (5 bases). The CDR3 has 16 residues. Per the germline V gene, CDR1 is SGHDN and CDR2 is FVKESK. V lost 1 base, J lost 4 bases, and 14 bases lay in between. DNA for the CDR3: TGTGCCAGCAGCCAAGGAGAGGGCCTTAAGTACAATGAGCAGTTCTTC. Its translation is CASSQGEGLKYNEQFF.

The chain couples TRBV5-1 to TRBJ2-7, with D possibly matching TRBD2 (7 bases). Germline CDR1 SGHRS, CDR2 YFSETQ. The CDR3 spans 15 residues. Trimming shortened V by 3 bases and J by 4 bases, and 17 bases separated the two germline ends. As DNA, the CDR3 is TGCGCCAGCAGCTCCCGCACGGGGGGCATTTACGAGCAGTACTTC. Translated, it gives CASSSRTGGIYEQYF. Supplemented by reference TRBV5-1 and TRBJ2-7, the full variable domain reads KAGVTQTPRYLIKTRGQQVTLSCSPISGHRSVSWYQQTPGQGLQFLFEYFSETQRNKGNFPGRFSGRQFSNSRSEMNVSTLELGDSALYLCASSSRTGGIYEQYFGPGTRLTVT.

A few counts support this clonotype. The V and J genes are TRBV12-3 or TRBV12-4 and TRBJ2-1; D is possibly TRBD2 (6 bases). The CDR3 is 16 residues long. V was shortened by 3 bases and J by 7 bases, with 19 bases between the two germline ends. The CDR3 DNA reads as TGTGCCAGCAGTTTTGGGAGAGCAGGAGGGATGAATGAGCAGTTCTTC. As protein: CASSFGRAGGMNEQFF.

This clonotype has only one observation. The chain couples TRBV6-6 to TRBJ1-2; D gene ambiguous. The V end was cut by 0 bases, the J end by 7 bases, with 6 bases between. The germline gives CDR1 MNHNY, CDR2 SVGAGI (reference sequence). The CDR3 is made up of 12 amino acids. The CDR3 sequence: CASSYSWGGYTF. The DNA for the CDR3 is TGTGCCAGCAGTTACTCTTGGGGTGGCTACACCTTC.

There are a few counts of this clonotype. The rearrangement joins TRBV5-1 to TRBJ2-1; 12 bases line up with TRBD2. Looked up from germline, CDR1 is SGHRS and CDR2 is YFSETQ. The J segment lost 10 bases and the V segment lost 0 bases, leaving 8 bases of the junction unmatched. This CDR3 contains 16 residues. CDR3 DNA: TGCGCCAGCAGCTTGGGTGCTAGCGGGAGGGCCTTAGAGCAGTTCTTC. As protein: CASSLGASGRALEQFF.

This clonotype was recorded a few times. The rearrangement uses TRBV25-1 and TRBJ1-5, with a tentative D call TRBD1 (5 bases). CDR1 and CDR2 from the germline V gene are MGHDK and SYGVNS. This CDR3 region has 16 residues. V lost 1 base and J lost 5, with 15 bases in between. This CDR3 reads CASSELPQAGHQPQHF. The CDR3 DNA reads as TGTGCCAGCAGTGAATTACCCCAGGCGGGGCATCAGCCCCAGCATTTT.

This clonotype has a handful of counts. The chain employs TRBV20-1 and TRBJ2-1, with 14 bases fitting TRBD2. V trimming: 3 bases; J trimming: 6 bases; junction bases outside the gene matches: 7. Germline CDR1 DFQATT, CDR2 SNEGSKA (reference sequence). The CDR3 contains 16 residues. The CDR3 DNA reads as TGCAGTGCTAGGGGAAGACTAGCGGGAGGGTTCAATGAGCAGTTCTTC. As protein: CSARGRLAGGFNEQFF.